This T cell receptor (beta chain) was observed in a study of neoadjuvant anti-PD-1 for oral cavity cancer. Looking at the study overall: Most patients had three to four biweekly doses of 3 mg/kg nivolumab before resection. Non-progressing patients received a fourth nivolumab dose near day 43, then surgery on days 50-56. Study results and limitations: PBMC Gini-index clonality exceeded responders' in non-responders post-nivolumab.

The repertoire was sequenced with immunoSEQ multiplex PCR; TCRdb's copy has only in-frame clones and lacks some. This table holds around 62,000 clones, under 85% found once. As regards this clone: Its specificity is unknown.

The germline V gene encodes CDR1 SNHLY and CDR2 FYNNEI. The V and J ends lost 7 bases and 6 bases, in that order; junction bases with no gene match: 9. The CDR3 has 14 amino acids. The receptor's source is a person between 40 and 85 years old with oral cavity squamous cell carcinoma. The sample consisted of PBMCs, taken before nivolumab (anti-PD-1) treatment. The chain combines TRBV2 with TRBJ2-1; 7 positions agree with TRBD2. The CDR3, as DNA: TGTGCCAGCAAGGCGGGAGTTTTCACCAATGAGCAGTTCTTC. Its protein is CASKAGVFTNEQFF.